This T cell receptor beta chain was found in a study of shared clonotypes between healthy human individuals. Turning to this clone: Possible read error: a much larger clone is one base away.

As processed by the authors: Without quality scores, immunoSEQ junctional reads could not be filtered like full-length reads. Libraries were prepared by immunoSEQ multiplex PCR; TCRdb keeps only in-frame clonotypes and omits some of them. That table supplies the V and J calls and clone size; D and trimming were determined from the DNA. The data show fewer than 650,000 clones, 76% seen once. All donors were Caucasian adults living in Nashville, Tennessee. Unsorted samples used roughly 95 million PBMCs for genomic DNA. The CDR3 contains 12 residues. CDR1 is PRHDT, CDR2 FYEKMQ, per germline (reference sequence).

The sample consisted of PBMCs. This sequence was found in a woman aged 40 to 49 in good health. Some clones in this sample may be carry-over from other donors' samples. The genes are TRBV13 and TRBJ2-7; D perhaps matches TRBD2 (6 bases). CDR3 coding DNA: TGTGCCAGCAGCCCCCGGGGGTTAGAGCGGTACTTC. Its protein product is CASSPRGLERYF.